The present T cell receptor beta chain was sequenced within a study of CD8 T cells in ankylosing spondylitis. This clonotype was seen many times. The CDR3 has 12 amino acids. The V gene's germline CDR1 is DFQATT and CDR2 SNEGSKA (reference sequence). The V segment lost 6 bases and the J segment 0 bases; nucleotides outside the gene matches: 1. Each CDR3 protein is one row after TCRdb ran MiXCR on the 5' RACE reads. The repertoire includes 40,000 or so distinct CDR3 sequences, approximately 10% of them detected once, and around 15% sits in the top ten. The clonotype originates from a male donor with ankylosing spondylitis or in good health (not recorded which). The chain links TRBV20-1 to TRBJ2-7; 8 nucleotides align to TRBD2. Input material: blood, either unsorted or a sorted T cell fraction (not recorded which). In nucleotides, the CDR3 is TGCAGTGCAACTAGCGGCTCCTACGAGCAGTACTTC. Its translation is CSATSGSYEQYF.